This is a list of T cell receptor beta chains from one sample in a study of cytomegalovirus exposure and HLA in healthy donors. Method: immunoSEQ multiplex PCR; TCRdb's copy keeps in-frame clones and lacks some. The table includes around 120,000 clones, about 78% detected once. Input material: PBMCs. These receptors all stem from a woman aged 40 to 50 in good health and CMV-seropositive. Both conserved end residues are part of each CDR3. A D gene is named only where the DNA matches it firmly. Clone sizes are given selectively: once, few, many, or a class where the clone is expanded.

D	V	length	size	J	CDR3	DNA
NA	TRBV4-3	14	NA	TRBJ1-2	CASSQDSQGWGYTF	TGCGCCAGCAGCCAAGATTCCCAGGGGTGGGGCTACACCTTC
NA	TRBV6-5	14	NA	TRBJ2-2	CASGPNLNTGELFF	TGTGCCAGCGGGCCGAATCTAAACACCGGGGAGCTGTTTTTT
NA	TRBV2	14	NA	TRBJ2-7	CASRWRQNVYEQYF	TGTGCCAGCAGGTGGAGACAGAATGTCTACGAGCAGTACTTC
NA	TRBV29-1	14	NA	TRBJ2-3	CSVESRRGTDTQYF	TGCAGCGTTGAAAGTCGGCGGGGCACAGATACGCAGTATTTT
NA	TRBV7-9	14	few	TRBJ2-3	CASSPTGWADTQYF	TGTGCCAGCAGCCCAACAGGGTGGGCCGATACGCAGTATTTT
NA	TRBV6-6	16	NA	TRBJ2-1	CASSYAISTGRNEQFF	TGTGCCAGCAGTTACGCCATTTCGACAGGGAGGAATGAGCAGTTCTTC
NA	TRBV4-3	14	NA	TRBJ1-1	CASSQDSRTDEAFF	TGCGCCAGCAGCCAAGATTCCCGGACAGATGAAGCTTTCTTT
TRBD1	TRBV19	13	NA	TRBJ2-7	CASKDRGLYEQYF	TGTGCCAGTAAGGACAGGGGGCTCTACGAGCAGTACTTC
NA	TRBV7-6	13	NA	TRBJ2-4	CASSSTDRNIQYF	TGTGCCAGCAGCTCGACAGATCGAAACATTCAGTACTTC
NA	TRBV7-3	14	once	TRBJ2-3	CASSLSQATDTQYF	TGTGCCAGCAGCTTATCACAGGCCACAGATACGCAGTATTTT
TRBD1	TRBV10-3	16	NA	TRBJ1-1	CAIRGWSDREGTEAFF	TGTGCCATCAGGGGCTGGTCGGACAGGGAGGGCACTGAAGCTTTCTTT
TRBD1	TRBV6-6	14	NA	TRBJ2-1	CASSQQGAYNEQFF	TGTGCCAGCAGCCAACAGGGGGCCTACAATGAGCAGTTCTTC
NA	TRBV7-6	12	NA	TRBJ2-1	CASSSPYGEQFF	TGTGCCAGCAGCTCCCCTTACGGGGAGCAGTTCTTC
NA	TRBV13	14	NA	TRBJ1-2	CASTDTRGEYGYTF	TGTGCCAGCACCGATACCAGAGGTGAATATGGCTACACCTTC
TRBD1	TRBV15	19	NA	TRBJ2-2	CATSTSPGTGYGYTGELFF	TGTGCCACCAGCACAAGTCCCGGGACAGGGTACGGCTACACCGGGGAGCTGTTTTTT
NA	TRBV29-1	13	NA	TRBJ2-7	CSVGLGSIYEQYF	TGCAGCGTTGGTCTAGGGAGTATTTACGAGCAGTACTTC
TRBD2	TRBV13	14	few	TRBJ2-1	CASSRTSGGNEQFF	TGTGCCAGCAGCCGGACTAGCGGGGGGAATGAGCAGTTCTTC
TRBD1	TRBV13	14	NA	TRBJ1-2	CASSPDRANYGYTF	TGTGCCAGCAGCCCGGACAGGGCAAACTATGGCTACACCTTC
NA	TRBV7-8	15	once	TRBJ2-7	CASSLDGFSSYEQYF	TGTGCCAGCAGCTTAGACGGGTTTAGCTCCTACGAGCAGTACTTC
TRBD1	TRBV9	14	NA	TRBJ1-2	CASSVVGQGGGYTF	TGTGCCAGCAGCGTAGTGGGCCAGGGGGGTGGCTACACCTTC
NA	TRBV6-5	14	once	TRBJ2-2	CASAISPNTGELFF	TGTGCCAGCGCGATTAGTCCGAACACCGGGGAGCTGTTTTTT
NA	TRBV15	17	NA	TRBJ1-2	CATSSLANRAYSYGYTF	TGTGCCACCAGCAGTCTCGCTAACAGGGCTTATTCCTATGGCTACACCTTC
NA	TRBV9	12	NA	TRBJ1-1	CASGKGDTEAFF	TGTGCCAGCGGAAAAGGGGACACTGAAGCTTTCTTT
NA	TRBV2	13	NA	TRBJ1-4	CASSLPRNEKLFF	TGTGCCAGCAGTCTCCCCAGGAATGAAAAACTGTTTTTT
NA	TRBV29-1	13	NA	TRBJ2-5	CSAQVRSQETQYF	TGCAGCGCACAGGTTAGGTCCCAAGAGACCCAGTACTTC
TRBD1	TRBV10-3	15	NA	TRBJ1-1	CAISTHRGRDTEAFF	TGTGCCATCAGTACACACAGGGGCAGAGACACTGAAGCTTTCTTT
NA	TRBV7-2	14	NA	TRBJ1-5	CASSLEGSNQPQHF	TGTGCCAGCAGCTTAGAGGGGAGCAATCAGCCCCAGCATTTT
NA	TRBV4-1	16	NA	TRBJ1-1	CASSQETPIEGTEAFF	TGCGCCAGCAGCCAGGAGACGCCAATTGAAGGCACTGAAGCTTTCTTT
NA	TRBV7-9	13	NA	TRBJ1-6	CASRSANNSPLHF	TGTGCCAGCAGGTCCGCGAATAATTCACCCCTCCACTTT
NA	TRBV10-2	12	once	TRBJ1-6	CASSSSNSPLHF	TGCGCCAGCAGTAGCTCTAATTCACCCCTCCACTTT
NA	TRBV7-6	16	NA	TRBJ2-5	CASSSTPAVLQETQYF	TGTGCCAGCAGCTCCACCCCCGCGGTGTTACAAGAGACCCAGTACTTC
TRBD1	TRBV18	14	NA	TRBJ2-1	CASSPDRLGHEQFF	TGTGCCAGCTCACCGGACAGGCTGGGACATGAGCAGTTCTTC
NA	TRBV2	13	NA	TRBJ1-1	CASREEGNTEAFF	TGTGCCAGCAGAGAGGAGGGGAACACTGAAGCTTTCTTT
NA	TRBV2	13	NA	TRBJ2-7	CASRSGQSYEQYF	TGTGCCAGCAGATCTGGACAAAGCTACGAGCAGTACTTC
NA	TRBV7-3	16	few	TRBJ1-6	CASSLTHRASDSPLHF	TGTGCCAGCAGCTTAACGCACAGGGCTTCGGATTCACCCCTCCACTTT
TRBD1	TRBV6-5	15	NA	TRBJ2-2	CASSSTGENTGELFF	TGTGCCAGCTCCTCGACAGGGGAGAACACCGGGGAGCTGTTTTTT
NA	TRBV9	13	NA	TRBJ1-2	CASSGWGGYGYTF	TGTGCCAGCAGCGGGTGGGGCGGCTATGGCTACACCTTC
NA	TRBV13	18	NA	TRBJ1-2	CASSLGLGQTPDHYGYTF	TGTGCCAGCAGCTTAGGCCTGGGACAAACCCCCGACCACTATGGCTACACCTTC
NA	TRBV7-9	12	NA	TRBJ1-2	CASSWERLGYTF	TGTGCCAGCAGCTGGGAGCGCCTGGGCTACACCTTC
TRBD1	TRBV6-5	14	NA	TRBJ1-4	CASAPGTGNEKLFF	TGTGCCAGCGCTCCCGGGACAGGAAATGAAAAACTGTTTTTT
NA	TRBV4-1	14	NA	TRBJ2-3	CASESPLGTDTQYF	TGCGCCAGCGAATCCCCACTAGGCACAGATACGCAGTATTTT
NA	TRBV2	9	once	TRBJ1-2	CASNNGYTF	TGTGCCAGCAATAATGGCTACACCTTC
NA	TRBV5-6	15	NA	TRBJ1-1	CASSPSVRSNTEAFF	TGTGCCAGCAGCCCGTCGGTCAGGTCTAACACTGAAGCTTTCTTT
NA	TRBV7-8	13	NA	TRBJ1-2	CASSPQGWDGYTF	TGTGCCAGCAGCCCCCAGGGGTGGGATGGCTACACCTTC
NA	TRBV5-1	13	NA	TRBJ2-5	CASSLTGKETQYF	TGCGCCAGCAGCTTAACAGGAAAAGAGACCCAGTACTTC
NA	TRBV2	11	few	TRBJ2-3	CASSYTDTQYF	TGTGCCAGCAGCTACACAGATACGCAGTATTTT
TRBD1	TRBV11-3	15	NA	TRBJ2-1	CASSRGTGAYNEQFF	TGTGCCAGCAGTAGGGGGACAGGGGCCTACAATGAGCAGTTCTTC
TRBD1	TRBV2	14	few	TRBJ2-7	CASSESDRGYEQYF	TGTGCCAGCAGTGAATCGGACAGGGGCTACGAGCAGTACTTC
NA	TRBV6-6	13	NA	TRBJ1-2	CASSIAGNYGYTF	TGTGCCAGCAGTATCGCAGGGAACTATGGCTACACCTTC
NA	TRBV7-3	14	few	TRBJ1-2	CASSLGGRGTGYTF	TGTGCCAGCAGCCTTGGTGGCAGGGGCACGGGCTACACCTTC
NA	TRBV1	15	NA	TRBJ1-1	CTSRLPGQGKTEAFF	TGCACCAGCCGTTTGCCGGGACAGGGGAAGACTGAAGCTTTCTTT
NA	TRBV5-4	11	once	TRBJ2-7	CASSFSSEQYF	TGTGCCAGCAGCTTTAGCAGCGAGCAGTACTTC
NA	TRBV6-1	14	NA	TRBJ1-4	CASSGSLNNEKLFF	TGTGCCAGCAGTGGATCCCTAAATAATGAAAAACTGTTTTTT
NA	TRBV2	14	NA	TRBJ1-2	CASSPETGSYGYTF	TGTGCCAGCAGCCCAGAGACAGGTAGCTATGGCTACACCTTC
TRBD1	TRBV4-3	14	NA	TRBJ1-2	CASSRQGGHYGYTF	TGCGCCAGCAGCCGACAGGGCGGTCACTATGGCTACACCTTC
NA	TRBV13	15	NA	TRBJ2-7	CASSSARDPGDEQYF	TGTGCCAGCAGCTCCGCCCGGGACCCGGGGGACGAGCAGTACTTC
TRBD1	TRBV14	14	few	TRBJ1-6	CASSNNRGGSPLHF	TGTGCCAGCAGCAACAACAGGGGTGGTTCACCCCTCCACTTT
NA	TRBV9	14	NA	TRBJ2-2	CASSSRANTGELFF	TGTGCCAGCAGCTCCAGGGCGAACACCGGGGAGCTGTTTTTT
NA	TRBV5-1	14	NA	TRBJ2-5	CASSLGLAWETQYF	TGCGCCAGCAGCTTGGGTCTAGCCTGGGAGACCCAGTACTTC
NA	TRBV6-1	14	NA	TRBJ2-3	CASSDGSNTDTQYF	TGTGCCAGCAGTGATGGTAGCAACACAGATACGCAGTATTTT